Each of the 25 T cell receptor beta chains below was sequenced from the same sample in a study of blood T cell repertoires in COVID-19. Profiling relied on immunoSEQ multiplex PCR, and the TCRdb table lists in-frame clones only, not all of them. The sample includes around 110,000 clones, about 91% of them seen just once. The sequenced material came from peripheral blood. The receptors stem from a man aged 45-65 years with active or convalescent COVID-19.

The gene calls are TRBV14 and TRBJ2-7; 7 positions agree with TRBD1. With 4 bases clipped from V and 3 bases from J, the junction kept 3 bases outside the gene matches. Germline-derived CDR1 and CDR2 are SGHDN and FVKESK. The CDR3 extends over 13 amino acids. The CDR3 DNA is TGTGCCAGCAGCCCACAGGGGTTCTACGAGCAGTACTTC. It encodes CASSPQGFYEQYF.

In this sample, this clone turned up once. The CDR3 here is CSASNSQGRDQPQHF. CDR3 in DNA: TGCAGTGCTAGTAACTCACAGGGGAGAGATCAGCCCCAGCATTTT. This rearrangement joins TRBV20-1 to TRBJ1-5; 7 nucleotides match TRBD1. Germline CDR1 and CDR2: DFQATT and SNEGSKA (reference sequence). The CDR3 has 15 residues. The junction had 10 bases not matched to a gene; V was cut back by 3 bases and J by 5 bases.

The chain couples TRBV19 to TRBJ2-1; 7 bases align to TRBD1. The CDR3 loop spans 14 amino acids. The germline V gene encodes CDR1 LNHDA and CDR2 SQIVND (reference sequence). The V and J ends lost 5 bases and 3 bases, in that order; junction bases with no gene match: 4. The CDR3, as DNA: TGTGCCAGTAGTCCACGGGACAGCTACAATGAGCAGTTCTTC. It encodes CASSPRDSYNEQFF.

The genes are TRBV30 and TRBJ2-1, with TRBD2 identical over 13 bases. CDR1 GTSNPN and CDR2 SVGIG come from the germline V gene (reference sequence). The CDR3 spans 13 residues. The trim removed 7 bases at V and 7 bases at J, leaving 4 bases unmatched. The chain's CDR3 is CASTGLAGNEQFF. The CDR3 DNA is TGTGCCTCGACGGGACTAGCGGGGAATGAGCAGTTCTTC.

The J gene is TRBJ1-2, the V gene TRBV5-6, with no clear D. CDR1 and CDR2 (germline): SGHDT, YYEEEE. The CDR3 spans 14 residues. V lost 3 bases and J lost 4, with 13 bases in between. CDR3 sequence: CASSYTGVSYGYTF. CDR3 DNA sequence: TGTGCCAGCAGCTACACCGGGGTCAGCTATGGCTACACCTTC.

The V call is TRBV29-1, the J call TRBJ2-2; D may be TRBD1 (5 bases). With 5 bases removed from V and 2 bases from J, the gap between germline ends came to 9 bases. This CDR3 spans 13 amino acids. Germline assignment: CDR1 SQVTM and CDR2 ANQGSEA. The CDR3 DNA reads as TGCAGCGTTCTAGGGGAAAACACCGGGGAGCTGTTTTTT. Its translation: CSVLGENTGELFF.

The V gene is TRBV6-5, the J gene TRBJ1-2, with TRBD1 identical over 7 bases. Trimming at V came to 6 bases and at J to 4 bases, leaving 5 bases not matched to a gene. Germline V gene data show CDR1 as MNHEY and CDR2 as SVGAGI. This CDR3 has 13 residues. CDR3 region: CASSRGQSYGYTF. CDR3 DNA sequence: TGTGCCAGCAGCCGGGGACAGAGCTATGGCTACACCTTC.

This chain connects TRBV3-1 (or the pseudogene TRBV3-2) to TRBJ2-1; 8 bases line up with TRBD2. Germline loops: CDR1 LGHDT, CDR2 YNNKEL (reference sequence). The V segment lost 1 base and the J segment 8 bases; nucleotides outside the gene matches: 7. The CDR3 runs to 15 residues. CDR3 DNA sequence: TGTGCCAGCAGCCAAGTATTAGGACTAGCAGATGAGCAGTTCTTC. Its translation is CASSQVLGLADEQFF.

The chain combines TRBV7-2 with TRBJ2-2; tentative D call: TRBD2 (6 bases). Germline assignment: CDR1 SGHTA and CDR2 FQGNSA. The CDR3 has 16 residues. V dropped 3 bases and J dropped 1 base, with 12 bases sitting between them. The chain's CDR3 is CASSFFGTGNTGELFF. CDR3 DNA: TGTGCCAGCAGCTTTTTCGGGACTGGGAACACCGGGGAGCTGTTTTTT.

The chain recombines TRBV2 with TRBJ1-1, with D tentatively TRBD1 (6 bases). Germline V gives CDR1 SNHLY, CDR2 FYNNEI. The CDR3 extends over 15 amino acids. V was pared by 6 bases and J by 1 base, with 15 bases between. CDR3 DNA: TGTGCCAGCAGCGGACAGAGGCAGTCGAACACTGAAGCTTTCTTT. Translated, it gives CASSGQRQSNTEAFF. Together with reference TRBV2 and TRBJ1-1, the CDR3 gives the full variable domain: EPEVTQTPSHQVTQMGQEVILRCVPISNHLYFYWYRQILGQKVEFLVSFYNNEISEKSEIFDDQFSVERPDGSNFTLKIRSTKLEDSAMYFCASSGQRQSNTEAFFGQGTRLTVV.

The genes are TRBV2 and TRBJ1-5, with D unresolved. CDR1 and CDR2 (germline): SNHLY, FYNNEI. V was trimmed by 5 bases and J by 6 bases, leaving 20 bases between them. This CDR3 spans 16 amino acids. The CDR3 nucleotides read TGTGCCAGCAGTCCGACTCTCGGAGGAGGTAGTCAGCCCCAGCATTTT. Protein product: CASSPTLGGGSQPQHF. Filled out from reference TRBV2 and TRBJ1-5, the complete variable domain reads EPEVTQTPSHQVTQMGQEVILRCVPISNHLYFYWYRQILGQKVEFLVSFYNNEISEKSEIFDDQFSVERPDGSNFTLKIRSTKLEDSAMYFCASSPTLGGGSQPQHFGDGTRLSIL.

The chain recombines TRBV4-3 with TRBJ1-1; D not resolved. The CDR3 has 14 amino acids. Germline CDR1 LGHNA, CDR2 YSLEER. Trimming stripped 0 bases from V and 4 bases from J, with 9 bases between. CDR3 sequence reads: CASSQDSGPTEAFF. The CDR3 nucleotides are TGCGCCAGCAGCCAAGATTCGGGTCCCACTGAAGCTTTCTTT.

There are a few counts of this clone. The rearrangement links TRBV5-6 to TRBJ1-5, with TRBD1 matching over 7 bases. J gave up 6 bases and V 2 bases, and 8 bases lay outside the gene matches. The CDR3 consists of 15 residues. Germline CDR1 and CDR2: SGHDT and YYEEEE. Here the CDR3 reads CASSFGQALSQPQHF. The DNA for the CDR3 is TGTGCCAGCAGCTTCGGACAGGCGCTTAGTCAGCCCCAGCATTTT.

The CDR3 protein is CASRRESGELFF. CDR3 bases: TGTGCCAGCAGGAGGGAATCCGGGGAGCTGTTTTTT. The J gene is TRBJ2-2, the V gene TRBV2, with D possibly TRBD2 on 5 matching bases. CDR1 is SNHLY and CDR2 is FYNNEI in the germline V gene. Trimming cost V 6 bases and J 6 bases, with 8 bases left between them. The CDR3 covers 12 residues.

V usage is TRBV11-3 and J usage is TRBJ2-2; 7 nucleotides align to TRBD1. The CDR3 runs 15 residues. Germline CDR1 is SGHNT and CDR2 is YENEEA. V lost 4 bases to trimming and J lost 0 bases; unmatched junction nucleotides: 2. CDR3 nucleotides: TGTGCCAGCAGCTACGGGACAGCGAACACCGGGGAGCTGTTTTTT. Translated: CASSYGTANTGELFF.

This rearrangement joins TRBV29-1 to TRBJ1-1, with D possibly TRBD1 on 6 matching bases. The CDR3 contains 14 residues. Germline CDR1 and CDR2: SQVTM and ANQGSEA. Trimming cost V 7 bases and J 5 bases, with 20 bases left between them. The CDR3 DNA is TGCAGCGCCGGAGTTTTCAGGGGAGGGACTGAAGCTTTCTTT. Amino acid sequence: CSAGVFRGGTEAFF.

This rearrangement joins TRBV20-1 to TRBJ2-1, with 8 bases aligning to TRBD1. Unmatched junction bases numbered 9, after V lost 3 bases and J lost 8 bases. This CDR3 has 14 residues. CDR1 and CDR2 (germline): DFQATT, SNEGSKA (reference sequence). The CDR3 nucleotides are TGCAGTGCTAGTCCTTTGACAGGGGTCCATGAGCAGTTCTTC. It codes for CSASPLTGVHEQFF.

This clone was observed a single time. The chain is built from TRBV5-6 and TRBJ1-1; 8 positions match TRBD1. CDR1 SGHDT and CDR2 YYEEEE come from the germline V gene. This CDR3 has 14 amino acids. The V segment lost 6 bases and the J segment 5 bases; nucleotides outside the gene matches: 9. CDR3: CASTGQGVGTEAFF. The DNA for the CDR3 is TGTGCCAGCACCGGACAGGGCGTCGGAACTGAAGCTTTCTTT.

The gene calls are TRBV15 and TRBJ1-1; 9 bases align to TRBD1. The V gene's germline CDR1 is LNHNV and CDR2 YYDKDF (reference sequence). The CDR3 runs to 12 residues. The trim removed 2 bases at V and 10 bases at J, leaving 2 bases unmatched. The CDR3 sequence is CATSRNRGLAFF. CDR3 in DNA: TGTGCCACCAGCAGAAACAGGGGGCTAGCTTTCTTT. The full variable domain, in which reference TRBV15 and TRBJ1-1 provide the parts outside the CDR3, is DAMVIQNPRYQVTQFGKPVTLSCSQTLNHNVMYWYQQKSSQAPKLLFHYYDKDFNNEADTPDNFQSRRPNTSFCFLDIRSPGLGDTAMYLCATSRNRGLAFFGQGTRLTVV.

This clone has only a few counts. This sequence joins TRBV18 and TRBJ1-5; D gene ambiguous. The CDR3 extends over 16 amino acids. The ends were cut back, 3 bases at V and 6 bases at J, with 18 bases in the middle. CDR1 KGHSH and CDR2 LQKENI come from the germline V gene. In DNA form, the CDR3 reads TGTGCCAGCTCACCCTCGGACGGGAGGGAGGGTCAGCCCCAGCATTTT. Encoded protein: CASSPSDGREGQPQHF.

This clone has just a few counts. The gene calls are TRBV27 and TRBJ1-1; D ambiguous. This CDR3 comprises 16 residues. Between the trimmed V and J ends, which lost 0 bases and 1 base, there was a span of 12 bases. CDR1 is MNHEY and CDR2 is SMNVEV in the germline V gene (reference sequence). CDR3 coding DNA: TGTGCCAGCAGTTTATCGAGGGAGACGGGGAACACTGAAGCTTTCTTT. As protein: CASSLSRETGNTEAFF.

The rearrangement links TRBV6-2 or TRBV6-3 to TRBJ2-5, with a weak D call TRBD2 (5 bases). V shed 2 bases and J shed 7 bases, with 14 bases lying between them. This CDR3 comprises 14 residues. The germline V gene encodes CDR1 MNHEY and CDR2 SVGEGT. The CDR3 protein is CASSYTAELGTQYF. The CDR3 region has the DNA TGTGCCAGCAGTTACACAGCGGAACTGGGGACCCAGTACTTC.

This chain joins TRBV6-5 and TRBJ2-7; tentatively, D is TRBD2 (6 bases). V was clipped by 0 bases and J by 4 bases, with 7 bases between them. CDR1 MNHEY and CDR2 SVGAGI come from the germline V gene. The CDR3 sequence is 13 residues long. Written as DNA, the CDR3 is TGTGCCAGCAGTTACTCTGGGACTTACGAGCAGTACTTC. It translates to CASSYSGTYEQYF.

V is TRBV21-1 and J is TRBJ1-5; the table's D gene call, TRBD1, was not cross checked with the DNA. TRBV21-1 is a listed pseudogene. The CDR3 is 21 residues long. The DNA of the CDR3 is TGTGCCAGCAGCATTGGAATAACTGGGAACAGGTCCCACTATAGCAATCAGCCCCAGCATTTT. It translates to CASSIGITGNRSHYSNQPQHF.

This sequence joins TRBV24-1 and TRBJ2-1, with 7 bases aligning to TRBD2. There are 17 residues in the CDR3. V shed 2 bases, J shed 4 bases, and the junction held 10 bases outside the gene matches. In germline, CDR1 is KGHDR, CDR2 SFDVKD. The CDR3 reads CATSDSTRGVRYNEQFF. The CDR3 DNA is TGTGCCACCAGTGATTCCACCCGGGGGGTCCGTTACAATGAGCAGTTCTTC.